The 25 T cell receptor beta chains presented below share a single source sample, sequenced in a study of beta chain features in type 1 diabetes. Notes on the study in general: There was a moderate but significant shortening of TCRB CDR3s in all four CD4+ subsets of Type 1 diabetes patients.

Their antigens are not known. Isolated RNA was reverse transcribed in full, so expressed TCRB transcripts were sequenced. Profiling relied on immunoSEQ multiplex PCR, and the TCRdb table lists in-frame clones only, not all of them. The sample records 100,000 to 150,000 clones, around 9% being singletons. The sequencing input was central memory CD4+ T cells from blood. The receptors originated from a man aged 25-40 years with type 1 diabetes.

The J gene is TRBJ2-1, the V gene TRBV11-2, with 10 bases that match TRBD2. This CDR3 is built from 17 residues. Per the germline V gene, CDR1 is SGHAT and CDR2 is FQNNGV. V was clipped by 0 bases and J by 7 bases; unmatched bases: 9. Here the CDR3 reads CASSLDHRLAGVNEQFF. The CDR3 coding sequence is TGTGCCAGCAGCTTAGATCATCGGCTAGCGGGGGTTAATGAGCAGTTCTTC.

The chain uses TRBV11-2 and TRBJ1-1; TRBD1 matches at 7 bases. The V and J ends lost 1 base and 7 bases, in that order; junction bases with no gene match: 3. Per the germline V gene, CDR1 is SGHAT and CDR2 is FQNNGV. The CDR3 is 13 residues long. CDR3 nucleotides: TGTGCCAGCAGCTTAGCGACAGGGCTTGAAGCTTTCTTT. Protein: CASSLATGLEAFF.

The DNA of the CDR3 is TGTGCCAGCGGTGGTAGCGGGGGGCCCGGGGAGCTGTTTTTT. It yields the protein CASGGSGGPGELFF. The rearrangement uses TRBV2 and TRBJ2-2; 10 bases match TRBD2. CDR1 SNHLY and CDR2 FYNNEI come from the germline V gene. V dropped 8 bases and J dropped 6; count of bases not matched to a gene: 6. There are 14 residues in the CDR3.

This chain links TRBV27 with TRBJ2-3, with 11 positions matching TRBD2. The germline V gene encodes CDR1 MNHEY and CDR2 SMNVEV (reference sequence). The V and J ends lost 2 bases and 11 bases, in that order; junction bases with no gene match: 9. The CDR3 is 15 residues long. The CDR3 nucleotides are TGTGCCAGCAGTTTAGCGTCTAGCGGGGGGCGCGGGCAGTATTTT. It codes for CASSLASSGGRGQYF.

Only a few counts were recorded for this clone. As DNA, the CDR3 is TGTGCCAGCAGCTCAACGGGCACTGAAGCTTTCTTT. The encoded protein is CASSSTGTEAFF. V and J are TRBV7-2 and TRBJ1-1; no reliable D call. The CDR3 spans 12 residues. Trimming pared 4 bases from V and 4 bases from J, leaving 7 bases between. Germline V CDR1 and CDR2: SGHTA, FQGNSA.

The chain links TRBV15 to TRBJ2-5, with 8 bases fitting TRBD2. The germline CDR1 and CDR2 sequences are LNHNV and YYDKDF (reference sequence). Trimming took 0 bases from V and 4 from J; bases not matched to a gene: 4. The CDR3 is 15 amino acids. The CDR3 coding sequence is TGTGCCACCAGCAGAGAGACCGGGGGGGGAGAGACCCAGTACTTC. Amino acid sequence: CATSRETGGGETQYF.

The genes are TRBV5-4 and TRBJ1-1; D unclear. Germline V CDR1 and CDR2: SGHNT, YYREEE (reference sequence). The CDR3 length is 12 residues. Trimming pared 3 bases from V and 1 base from J, leaving 4 bases between. The CDR3 here is CASSSKNTEAFF. CDR3 in DNA: TGTGCCAGCAGCTCCAAGAACACTGAAGCTTTCTTT.

Comment on this clone: Sequence at one end of the junction differs from germline and may be a read error. The genes are TRBV11-2 and TRBJ1-2, with D maybe TRBD1 (5 bases). The CDR3 extends over 12 amino acids. CDR1 SGHAT and CDR2 FQNNGV come from the germline V gene. The CDR3 loop is CASSVDRGGYTF. DNA for the CDR3: TGTGCCAGCAGCGTAGATCGGGGGGGCTACACCTTC.

V gene TRBV18 combines with J gene TRBJ1-4, with D possibly being TRBD1 (5 bases). CDR1 is KGHSH and CDR2 is LQKENI in the germline V gene. CDR3 length: 16 residues. V was cut by 3 bases and J by 8 bases, with 19 bases left in between. The CDR3 here is CASSPRTTKAGEKLFF. The CDR3 coding sequence is TGTGCCAGCTCACCGAGGACAACTAAAGCGGGGGAAAAACTGTTTTTT.

The rearrangement links TRBV5-8 to TRBJ1-4, with TRBD1 as a possible D gene (6 bases). Trimming removed 3 bases from V and 0 bases from J, with 12 bases in between. CDR1 and CDR2 from the germline V gene are SGHTS and YDEGEE. The CDR3 loop spans 16 amino acids. CDR3 loop: CASSSRGLATNEKLFF. In DNA form, the CDR3 reads TGTGCCAGCAGCTCCAGGGGCCTAGCAACTAATGAAAAACTGTTTTTT.

This clone appeared a few times. The chain has TRBV25-1 and TRBJ2-1, with D possibly matching TRBD1 (6 bases). V was shortened by 2 bases and J by 5 bases, with 16 bases between the two germline ends. Germline assignment: CDR1 MGHDK and CDR2 SYGVNS. The CDR3 spans 16 residues. CDR3 sequence: CASSEGMETGHNEQFF. As DNA, the CDR3 is TGTGCCAGCAGTGAAGGTATGGAGACAGGTCACAATGAGCAGTTCTTC.

In this sample, this clone turned up a few times. This rearrangement joins TRBV11-3 to TRBJ1-1; 10 bases fit TRBD1. The germline CDR1 and CDR2 sequences are SGHNT and YENEEA. The V and J ends lost 4 bases and 1 base, in that order; junction bases with no gene match: 3. The CDR3 is made up of 15 amino acids. CDR3: CASSSGQGENTEAFF. The CDR3 DNA reads as TGTGCCAGCAGCTCCGGACAGGGGGAGAACACTGAAGCTTTCTTT.

This clone has only a few counts. The rearrangement uses TRBV5-1 and TRBJ2-7; 7 bases are a match to TRBD1. Germline lookup yields CDR1 SGHRS and CDR2 YFSETQ. The CDR3 is made up of 13 amino acids. With 2 bases clipped from V and 7 bases from J, the junction kept 6 bases outside the gene matches. For the CDR3, the DNA is TGCGCCAGCAGCTTAGACAGGGATAGGGAGCAGTACTTC. Protein product: CASSLDRDREQYF.

This clone was seen a few times. CDR3 DNA sequence: TGCGCCAGCAGCTTGACTACAGGATTACAAGAGACCCAGTACTTC. Protein product: CASSLTTGLQETQYF. V is TRBV5-1 and J is TRBJ2-5; weak D call: TRBD1 (5 bases). The V gene's germline CDR1 is SGHRS and CDR2 YFSETQ. V was clipped by 1 base and J by 2 bases, with 12 bases between them. There are 15 residues in the CDR3.

The rearrangement uses TRBV19 and TRBJ2-4; 8 bases fit TRBD2. Germline CDR1 is LNHDA and CDR2 is SQIVND (reference sequence). Trimming removed 3 bases from V and 5 bases from J; junction bases left unmatched: 6. The CDR3 loop spans 15 amino acids. The CDR3 sequence is CASSIGGELQNIQYF. Here the CDR3 DNA reads TGTGCCAGTAGTATCGGGGGGGAGCTCCAAAACATTCAGTACTTC.

This clone appeared a few times. J is TRBJ2-1 and V is TRBV9, with 7 nucleotides matching TRBD1. This CDR3 has 15 amino acids. V shed 2 bases, J shed 4 bases, and the junction held 6 bases outside the gene matches. The germline CDR1 and CDR2 sequences are SGDLS and YYNGEE. The CDR3 DNA reads as TGTGCCAGCAGCGTTTCCGGGACAGATTACAATGAGCAGTTCTTC. This encodes CASSVSGTDYNEQFF.

The chain uses TRBV10-3 and TRBJ1-2, with 7 bases lining up with TRBD1. The germline CDR1 and CDR2 sequences are ENHRY and SYGVKD. V lost 5 bases to trimming and J lost 4 bases; unmatched junction nucleotides: 10. CDR3 length: 15 residues. CDR3 in amino acids: CAISPTGRSSYGYTF. The CDR3 DNA sequence: TGTGCCATCAGTCCGACAGGGAGAAGTAGCTATGGCTACACCTTC.

This rearrangement joins TRBV7-2 to TRBJ2-5; 11 bases map to TRBD2. Germline CDR1 SGHTA, CDR2 FQGNSA. The V segment lost 7 bases and the J segment 5 bases; nucleotides outside the gene matches: 3. The CDR3 covers 13 residues. This chain's CDR3 is CASNSGGAETQYF. The CDR3 coding sequence is TGTGCCAGCAATAGCGGGGGGGCGGAGACCCAGTACTTC.

The chain recombines TRBV4-1 with TRBJ1-4; D unclear. The CDR3 loop spans 14 amino acids. Between the trimmed V and J ends, which lost 0 bases and 16 bases, there was a span of 18 bases. Germline V lookup: CDR1 MGHRA, CDR2 YSYEKL. The CDR3 DNA is TGCGCCAGCAGCCAAGATCCCACATCCGACAAGCAGTTTTTT. Amino acid sequence: CASSQDPTSDKQFF.

This clone was detected ten times or more. The chain is built from TRBV18 and TRBJ2-1; 8 nucleotides align to TRBD1. This CDR3 is 14 amino acids long. Germline V gives CDR1 KGHSH, CDR2 LQKENI. Trimming took 3 bases from V and 15 from J; bases not matched to a gene: 13. The CDR3 loop reads CASSPSAGGQGRFF. The CDR3 nucleotides read TGTGCCAGCTCACCTTCCGCTGGCGGACAGGGTCGGTTCTTC.

This clone was counted only a few times. This chain uses TRBV4-2 with TRBJ2-7; TRBD1 matches at 9 bases. With V trimmed by 1 base and J by 5 bases, 6 bases remained unmatched. Per germline, CDR1 LGHNA and CDR2 YNFKEQ. This CDR3 region has 15 residues. The CDR3 region is CASSQVEQGAHEQYF. CDR3 sequence (DNA): TGTGCCAGCAGCCAAGTCGAACAGGGGGCCCACGAGCAGTACTTC.

The chain uses TRBV18 and TRBJ1-2; D unresolved. CDR3 size: 16 residues. The germline V and J ends were trimmed by 4 bases and 3 bases, with 18 bases remaining between them. In germline, CDR1 is KGHSH, CDR2 LQKENI. The CDR3 DNA follows: TGTGCCAGCTCACTAGGCGTCCCCGGGAAGGACTATGGCTACACCTTC. This codes for CASSLGVPGKDYGYTF.

The chain carries TRBV11-3 and TRBJ2-2; D not certain. Germline CDR1 and CDR2: SGHNT and YENEEA. The ends were cut back, 1 base at V and 6 bases at J, with 12 bases in the middle. The CDR3 has 15 residues. The CDR3 loop reads CASSLGLAAAGELFF. DNA of the CDR3: TGTGCCAGCAGCTTAGGTCTCGCGGCGGCCGGGGAGCTGTTTTTT.

V is TRBV5-1 and J is TRBJ1-1; the match to TRBD1 covers 7 bases. In germline, CDR1 is SGHRS, CDR2 YFSETQ. The CDR3 runs 15 residues. Trimming took 3 bases from V and 1 from J; bases not matched to a gene: 6. Written as DNA, the CDR3 is TGCGCCAGCAGCTGGGGGGACAGAGAGAACACTGAAGCTTTCTTT. Translation: CASSWGDRENTEAFF.

This clone was picked up a small number of times. The same CDR3 arises from other DNA sequences in this sample as well. V usage is TRBV27 and J usage is TRBJ1-1; D not resolved. With 2 bases removed from V and 1 base from J, the gap between germline ends came to 5 bases. Germline assignment: CDR1 MNHEY and CDR2 SMNVEV (reference sequence). The CDR3 is 13 amino acids. Written as DNA, the CDR3 is TGTGCCAGCAGTTTAGAGAGGAACACTGAAGCTTTCTTT. Amino acid sequence: CASSLERNTEAFF.